The sequence of this TCR beta chain was determined in a study of blood T cells in healthy people across ages. Findings of the study overall: The authors considered diversity estimates from one million T cells to be underestimates. Among T cells, TCR beta diversity per million cells dropped roughly linearly as age rose.

The authors ran a second PCR of about 6 to 11 cycles using a sample-barcoded 5' primer and a J-beta primer mix. Through a template-switch adaptor with 12 random nucleotides, each cDNA molecule received a tag. TCRdb reanalysed the 5' RACE reads using MiXCR and keeps one entry per CDR3 protein. This sample yields 800,000 or so distinct CDR3 sequences, of which about 59% are seen a single time; about 30% belongs to the top ten. This clonotype appeared a few times. What it binds is unknown. V was clipped by 4 bases and J by 8 bases, with 15 bases between them. Germline V gives CDR1 SGHNT, CDR2 YYREEE (reference sequence). This CDR3 has 13 amino acids.

The chain uses TRBV5-4 and TRBJ1-2, with a weak D call TRBD1 (6 bases). The specimen was blood. The clonotype was recovered from a man aged 25-45 years in good health. The CDR3 region has the DNA TGTGCCAGCAGCCAGGATGGGGGCGCGGGCTACACCTTC. Translation gives CASSQDGGAGYTF.